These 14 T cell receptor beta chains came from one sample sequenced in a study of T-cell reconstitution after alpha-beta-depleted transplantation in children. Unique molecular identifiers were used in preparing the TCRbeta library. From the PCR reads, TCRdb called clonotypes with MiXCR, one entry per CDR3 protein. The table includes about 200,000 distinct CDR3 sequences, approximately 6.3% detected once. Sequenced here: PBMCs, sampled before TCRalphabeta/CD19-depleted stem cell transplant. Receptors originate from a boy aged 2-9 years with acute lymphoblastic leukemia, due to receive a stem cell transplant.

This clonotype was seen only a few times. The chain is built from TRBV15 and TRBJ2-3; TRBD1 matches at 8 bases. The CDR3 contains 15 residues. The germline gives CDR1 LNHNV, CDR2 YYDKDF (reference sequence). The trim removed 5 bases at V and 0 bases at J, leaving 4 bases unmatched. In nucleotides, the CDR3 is TGTGCCACCAGCGGGGACAGGACAAGCACAGATACGCAGTATTTT. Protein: CATSGDRTSTDTQYF. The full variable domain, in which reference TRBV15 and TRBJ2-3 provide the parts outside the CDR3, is DAMVIQNPRYQVTQFGKPVTLSCSQTLNHNVMYWYQQKSSQAPKLLFHYYDKDFNNEADTPDNFQSRRPNTSFCFLDIRSPGLGDTAMYLCATSGDRTSTDTQYFGPGTRLTVL.

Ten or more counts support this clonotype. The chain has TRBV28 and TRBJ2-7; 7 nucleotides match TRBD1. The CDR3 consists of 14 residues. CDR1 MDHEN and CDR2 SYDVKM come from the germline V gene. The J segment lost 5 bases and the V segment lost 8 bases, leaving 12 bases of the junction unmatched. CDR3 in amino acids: CASWTGTAPNEQYF. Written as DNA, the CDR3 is TGTGCCAGCTGGACCGGGACAGCCCCCAACGAGCAGTACTTC.

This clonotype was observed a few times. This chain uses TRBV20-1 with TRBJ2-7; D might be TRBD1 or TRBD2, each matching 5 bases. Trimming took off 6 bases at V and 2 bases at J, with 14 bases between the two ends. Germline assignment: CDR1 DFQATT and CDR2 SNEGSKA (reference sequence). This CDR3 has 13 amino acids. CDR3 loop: CSAESGAAYEQYF. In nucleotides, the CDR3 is TGCAGTGCAGAGTCCGGGGCGGCCTACGAGCAGTACTTC.

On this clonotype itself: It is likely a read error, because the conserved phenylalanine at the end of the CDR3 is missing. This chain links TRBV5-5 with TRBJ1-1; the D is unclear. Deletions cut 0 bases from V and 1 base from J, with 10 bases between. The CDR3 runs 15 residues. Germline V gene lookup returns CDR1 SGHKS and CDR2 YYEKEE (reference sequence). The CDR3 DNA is TGTGCCAGCAGCTTGGCCGGAAGGCGGAACACTGAAGCTTTCTTA. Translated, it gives CASSLAGRRNTEAFL.

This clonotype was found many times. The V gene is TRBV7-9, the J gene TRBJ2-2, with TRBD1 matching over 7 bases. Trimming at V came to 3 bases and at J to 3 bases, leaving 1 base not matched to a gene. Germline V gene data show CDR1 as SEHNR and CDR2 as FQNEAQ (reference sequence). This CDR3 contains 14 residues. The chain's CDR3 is CASSFGTDTGELFF. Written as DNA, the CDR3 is TGTGCCAGCAGCTTCGGGACAGACACCGGGGAGCTGTTTTTT.

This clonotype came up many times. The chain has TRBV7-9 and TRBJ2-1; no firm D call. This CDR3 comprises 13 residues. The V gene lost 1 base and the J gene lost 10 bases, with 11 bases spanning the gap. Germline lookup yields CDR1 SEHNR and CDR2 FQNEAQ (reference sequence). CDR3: CASSLVSPIEQFF. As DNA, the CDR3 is TGTGCCAGCAGCTTAGTTAGCCCCATAGAGCAGTTCTTC.

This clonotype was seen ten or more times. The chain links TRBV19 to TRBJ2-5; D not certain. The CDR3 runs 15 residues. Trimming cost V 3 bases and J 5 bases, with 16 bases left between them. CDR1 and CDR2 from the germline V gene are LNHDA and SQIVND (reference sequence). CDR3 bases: TGTGCCAGTAGTATTAAGTTACAGCTGGGGGAGACCCAGTACTTC. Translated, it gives CASSIKLQLGETQYF.

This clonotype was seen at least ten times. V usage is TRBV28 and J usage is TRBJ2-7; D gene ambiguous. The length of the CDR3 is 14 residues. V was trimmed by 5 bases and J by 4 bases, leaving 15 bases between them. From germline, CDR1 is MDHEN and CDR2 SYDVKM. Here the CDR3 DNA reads TGTGCCAGCAGTCTCGTAAGCCCATCGTACGAGCAGTACTTC. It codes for CASSLVSPSYEQYF.

The CDR3 coding sequence is TGTGCCAGCAGCTCCCGGACAGCCCTCTTGATCGATGAGCAGTTCTTC. Its translation is CASSSRTALLIDEQFF. This rearrangement joins TRBV7-8 to TRBJ2-1, with a tentative D call TRBD1 (6 bases). CDR3 size: 16 residues. Germline CDR1 reads SGHVS; CDR2 reads FQNEAQ. V was pared by 4 bases and J by 8 bases, with 21 bases between.

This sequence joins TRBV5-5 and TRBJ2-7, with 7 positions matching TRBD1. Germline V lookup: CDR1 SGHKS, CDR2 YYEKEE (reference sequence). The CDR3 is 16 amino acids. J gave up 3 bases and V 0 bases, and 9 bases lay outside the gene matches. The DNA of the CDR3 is TGTGCCAGCAGCTTGGTCGCTGGCCAGGGGGTCTACGAGCAGTACTTC. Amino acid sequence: CASSLVAGQGVYEQYF.

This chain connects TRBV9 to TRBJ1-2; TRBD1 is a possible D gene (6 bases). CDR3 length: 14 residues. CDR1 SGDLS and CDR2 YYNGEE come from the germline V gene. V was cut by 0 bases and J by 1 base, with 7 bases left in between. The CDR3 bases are TGTGCCAGCAGCGTAGACAGGGATAACTATGGCTACACCTTC. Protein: CASSVDRDNYGYTF.

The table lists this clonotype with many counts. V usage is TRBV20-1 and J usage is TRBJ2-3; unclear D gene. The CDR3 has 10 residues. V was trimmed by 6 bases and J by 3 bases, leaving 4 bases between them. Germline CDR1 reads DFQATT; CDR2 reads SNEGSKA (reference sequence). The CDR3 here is CSARTDTQYF. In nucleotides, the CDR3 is TGCAGTGCGCGGACAGATACGCAGTATTTT.

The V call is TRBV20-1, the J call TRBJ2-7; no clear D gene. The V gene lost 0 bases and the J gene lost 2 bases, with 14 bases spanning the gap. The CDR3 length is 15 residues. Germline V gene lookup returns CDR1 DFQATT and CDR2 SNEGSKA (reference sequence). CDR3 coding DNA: TGCAGTGCTAGAGAGAGAGGAAGCACAGCCTACGAGCAGTACTTC. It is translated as CSARERGSTAYEQYF.

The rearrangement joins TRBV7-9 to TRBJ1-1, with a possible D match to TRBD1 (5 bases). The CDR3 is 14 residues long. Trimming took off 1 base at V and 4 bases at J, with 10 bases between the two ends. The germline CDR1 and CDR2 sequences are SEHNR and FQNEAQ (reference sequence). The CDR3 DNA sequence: TGTGCCAGCAGCTTAGGGGGGTCTGGCACTGAAGCTTTCTTT. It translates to CASSLGGSGTEAFF.